What follows describes a single T cell receptor (beta chain). This entry belongs to a study of cytomegalovirus exposure and HLA in healthy donors. Primers for the PCR totalled 60 Vbeta and 13 Jbeta. Assay: immunoSEQ multiplex PCR; the TCRdb copy retains only in-frame clones and omits some. The sample has around 25,000 clones, 79% seen once. This CDR3 is 16 amino acids long. CDR1 is LGHNA, CDR2 YNFKEQ, per germline. Material for sequencing was PBMCs. This receptor was identified in a male donor in good health and CMV-seronegative. This chain uses TRBV4-2 with TRBJ2-5, with 16 bases fitting TRBD2. The better agreement between TRBJ2-7 and the DNA end casts doubt on the J call. Here the CDR3 DNA reads TGTGCCAGCAGCCCGGGACTAGCGGGAGGGCCCGACGAGCAGTACTTC. It yields the protein CASSPGLAGGPDEQYF.